This T cell receptor (beta chain) was sequenced during a study of OX40 agonist ivuxolimab in advanced cancers. The timepoints at which blood was sampled were baseline, cycle 4 day 1, and cycle 7 day 1. V was trimmed by 1 base and J by 6 bases, leaving 3 bases between them. The CDR3 runs 12 residues. Germline V lookup: CDR1 PRHDT, CDR2 FYEKMQ (reference sequence). Some clones are missing from TCRdb's copy, which holds only in-frame ones; the method was immunoSEQ multiplex PCR. The data show tens of thousands of clones, 80% to 90% seen once. The sample here was CD4+ or CD8+ T cells sorted from blood, taken in a trial of the OX40 agonist ivuxolimab. The TCR sequence derives from an adult with an advanced solid tumor such as melanoma, head and neck, liver or kidney cancer. This chain links TRBV13 with TRBJ1-4; D not certain. The CDR3 region has the DNA TGTGCCAGCAGCTTAGAGGATGAAAAACTGTTTTTT. This encodes CASSLEDEKLFF. The whole variable domain, remainder taken from reference TRBV13 and TRBJ1-4, is AAGVIQSPRHLIKEKRETATLKCYPIPRHDTVYWYQQGPGQDPQFLISFYEKMQSDKGSIPDRFSAQQFSDYHSELNMSSLELGDSALYFCASSLEDEKLFFGSGTQLSVL.